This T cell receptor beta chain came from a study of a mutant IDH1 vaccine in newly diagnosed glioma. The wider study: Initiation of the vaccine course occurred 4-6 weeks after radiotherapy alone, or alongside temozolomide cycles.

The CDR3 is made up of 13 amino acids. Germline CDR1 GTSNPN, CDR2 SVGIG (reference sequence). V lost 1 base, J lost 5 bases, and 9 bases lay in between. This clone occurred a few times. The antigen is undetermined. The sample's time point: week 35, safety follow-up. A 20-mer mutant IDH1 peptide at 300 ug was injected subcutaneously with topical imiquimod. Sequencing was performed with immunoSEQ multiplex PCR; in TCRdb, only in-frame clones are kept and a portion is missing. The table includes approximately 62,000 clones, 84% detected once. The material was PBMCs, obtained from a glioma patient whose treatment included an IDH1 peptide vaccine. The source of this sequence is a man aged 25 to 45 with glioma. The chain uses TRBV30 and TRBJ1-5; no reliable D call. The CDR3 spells CAWSEGFDQPQHF. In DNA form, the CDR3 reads TGTGCCTGGAGTGAAGGGTTTGATCAGCCCCAGCATTTT.